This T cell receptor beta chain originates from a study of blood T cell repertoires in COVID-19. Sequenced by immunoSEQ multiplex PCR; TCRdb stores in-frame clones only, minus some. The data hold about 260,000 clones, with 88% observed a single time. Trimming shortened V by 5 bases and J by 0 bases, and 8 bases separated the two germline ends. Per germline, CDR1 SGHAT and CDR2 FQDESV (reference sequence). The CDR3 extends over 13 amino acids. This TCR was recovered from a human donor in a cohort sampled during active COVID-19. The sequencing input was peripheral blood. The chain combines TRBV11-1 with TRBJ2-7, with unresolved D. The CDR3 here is CASSPTLSYEQYF. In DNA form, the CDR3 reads TGTGCCAGCAGCCCGACTCTCTCCTACGAGCAGTACTTC.